This TCR beta chain was sequenced during a study of T-cell memory formation after mild COVID-19. Study results and caveats: Clones shrinking between day 15 and 85 showed a balanced CD4/CD8 split, and those that grew later tilted toward CD4+. Detection of some responders pre-infection suggested pre-existing cross-reactive memory T cells participated.

Germline V CDR1 and CDR2: SGHRS, YFSETQ. The CDR3 totals 18 residues. Trimming left V 0 bases short and J 1 base short, with 17 bases between. A single record per CDR3 protein comes from TCRdb applying MiXCR to the 5' RACE reads. This table has 380,000 or so distinct CDR3 sequences, about 13% appearing once. This clonotype has more than one count but fewer than ten. What it binds is not known. The chain couples TRBV5-1 to TRBJ2-1; the D is unclear. The sample consisted of PBMCs or a T cell subset sorted from them (not recorded which). This TCR was recovered from a man between 18 and 35 years old who had mild COVID-19 (a few samples of this study predate the infection). Cell type and time point are not known. CDR3 nucleotide sequence: TGCGCCAGCAGCTTGGCCTCTGGTATTTTCGGATCCTACAATGAGCAGTTCTTC. This sequence encodes CASSLASGIFGSYNEQFF. Drawing the rest from reference TRBV5-1 and TRBJ2-1, the complete variable domain is KAGVTQTPRYLIKTRGQQVTLSCSPISGHRSVSWYQQTPGQGLQFLFEYFSETQRNKGNFPGRFSGRQFSNSRSEMNVSTLELGDSALYLCASSLASGIFGSYNEQFFGPGTRLTVL.